The T cell receptor (beta chain) under discussion was sequenced for a study of cytomegalovirus exposure and HLA in healthy donors. At the level of the study: Ancestry clustering placed roughly 86% of several hundred genotyped donors in the Caucasian-associated cluster. Overall study findings and caveats: Rare TCR sequences dominated, though some public TCRs recurred in many donors. As a later analysis showed, a missense DCLRE1C variant was linked to trimming of TCR beta V- and J-genes. In an earlier analysis, productive rearrangement rates for most beta V segments clustered near 87% or 30%.

For this clone: No antigen is known for it.

Primers for the PCR totalled 60 Vbeta and 13 Jbeta. Some clones are missing from TCRdb's copy, which holds only in-frame ones; the method was immunoSEQ multiplex PCR. The table has 170,000 or so clones, 75% to 90% seen once. Specimen: PBMCs. This TCR was recovered from a boy between 5 and 17 years old in good health and CMV-seronegative.

The CDR3 nucleotides read TGTGCCAGCAGCCCCTCCCTCAGGGGCGCGGTGGCCTACACCTTC. Its translation: CASSPSLRGAVAYTF. V gene TRBV5-4 combines with J gene TRBJ1-2; D may be TRBD1 (6 bases). Germline CDR1 reads SGHNT; CDR2 reads YYREEE (reference sequence). V was pared by 4 bases and J by 10 bases, with 23 bases between. This CDR3 has 15 residues.